The 21 T cell receptor beta chains below all came from one sample that was sequenced in a study of T-cell reconstitution after alpha-beta-depleted transplantation in children. The TCRbeta library was prepared with unique molecular identifiers. Each CDR3 protein gets one entry after TCRdb re-called the PCR reads with MiXCR. The sample consists of some 120,000 distinct CDR3 sequences, 20% to 25% of them appearing once. The sequencing here drew on PBMCs, mostly from graft donor cells, taken 180 days after TCRalphabeta/CD19-depleted stem cell transplant. These receptors came from a male patient between 2 and 10 years old who had a stem cell transplant for chronic granulomatous disease, so the T cells may come from the graft donor.

Only a few counts were recorded for this clonotype. This chain connects TRBV29-1 to TRBJ2-4, with D hard to call. Looked up from germline, CDR1 is SQVTM and CDR2 is ANQGSEA. The V end lost 3 bases, the J end lost 6 bases, and 6 bases lay between the germline ends. The CDR3 loop spans 11 amino acids. In DNA form, the CDR3 reads TGCAGCGTTGACGACGGAAACATTCAGTACTTC. Translated, it gives CSVDDGNIQYF. The variable domain in full, completed from reference TRBV29-1 and TRBJ2-4, reads SAVISQKPSRDICQRGTSLTIQCQVDSQVTMMFWYRQQPGQSLTLIATANQGSEATYESGFVIDKFPISRPNLTFSTLTVSNMSPEDSSIYLCSVDDGNIQYFGAGTRLSVL.

J is TRBJ2-1 and V is TRBV12-3 or TRBV12-4; weak D call: TRBD2 (5 bases). Trimming removed 4 bases from V and 8 bases from J, with 9 bases in between. The CDR3 runs 12 residues. CDR3 DNA: TGTGCCAGCAGTTCGGACTTGTATGAGCAGTTCTTC. Translation: CASSSDLYEQFF.

This clonotype was observed many times. This chain uses TRBV15 with TRBJ2-1; D not resolved. The CDR3 is made up of 13 amino acids. Trimming stripped 4 bases from V and 8 bases from J, with 12 bases between. Germline assignment: CDR1 LNHNV and CDR2 YYDKDF (reference sequence). The CDR3 reads CATSIGSSDEQFF. The CDR3 DNA reads as TGTGCCACCAGCATCGGCTCGAGCGATGAGCAGTTCTTC.

This clonotype was counted between two and nine times. The rearrangement joins TRBV11-2 to TRBJ2-5, with TRBD2 identical over 9 bases. This CDR3 is 18 amino acids long. V lost 2 bases and J lost 1; bases outside the gene matches: 11. Germline CDR1 is SGHAT and CDR2 is FQNNGV. The CDR3 sequence: CASSLKGRWREGQETQYF. The CDR3 DNA is TGTGCCAGCAGCTTAAAAGGACGTTGGCGGGAGGGCCAAGAGACCCAGTACTTC.

This chain connects TRBV6-5 to TRBJ2-5; 11 bases are shared with TRBD2. V lost 3 bases, J lost 2 bases, and 11 bases stayed unmatched. The CDR3 contains 18 residues. Germline V gene sequence: CDR1 MNHEY, CDR2 SVGAGI. Written as DNA, the CDR3 is TGTGCCAGCAGTTATCGGTCGGTGGGACTAGCGGAACAAGAGACCCAGTACTTC. This sequence encodes CASSYRSVGLAEQETQYF.

V usage is TRBV18 and J usage is TRBJ2-7; the D is unclear. Germline CDR1 and CDR2: KGHSH and LQKENI. V was clipped by 6 bases and J by 2 bases, with 11 bases between them. This CDR3 has 13 amino acids. DNA of the CDR3: TGTGCCAGCTCTCCCCCCGACCCCTACGAGCAGTACTTC. It encodes CASSPPDPYEQYF.

This clonotype has at least ten counts. The chain employs TRBV7-8 and TRBJ2-1, with 7 nucleotides matching TRBD2. Germline assignment: CDR1 SGHVS and CDR2 FQNEAQ. With V trimmed by 5 bases and J by 4 bases, 8 bases remained unmatched. CDR3 length: 15 residues. This CDR3 reads CASSLPWGGYNEQFF. The CDR3 nucleotides read TGTGCCAGCAGCCTCCCTTGGGGGGGTTACAATGAGCAGTTCTTC.

This rearrangement joins TRBV27 to TRBJ1-5; a weak D match, TRBD1 (5 bases). Germline V gene data show CDR1 as MNHEY and CDR2 as SMNVEV (reference sequence). V was pared by 8 bases and J by 1 base, with 9 bases between. This CDR3 has 13 amino acids. The CDR3 sequence: CASREGSNQPQHF. The CDR3 bases are TGTGCCAGCCGAGAGGGGAGCAATCAGCCCCAGCATTTT.

This clonotype was seen repeatedly, ten times or more. The chain combines TRBV21-1 with TRBJ2-1; TRBD2, the table's D call, lacks a check against the DNA. TRBV21-1 is noted as a pseudogene. The CDR3 length is 21 residues. This chain's CDR3 is CASSKVYRLAGGGSSYNEQFF. As DNA, the CDR3 is TGTGCCAGCAGCAAAGTATACAGACTAGCGGGAGGGGGGAGCTCCTACAATGAGCAGTTCTTC.

This clonotype showed up many times. The chain combines TRBV20-1 with TRBJ2-1; 7 bases are shared with TRBD2. Germline V gene lookup returns CDR1 DFQATT and CDR2 SNEGSKA (reference sequence). CDR3 length equals 13 residues. In nucleotides, the CDR3 is TGCAGCTCGAGGAGCGGGAACTACAATGAGCAGTTCTTC. Translation gives CSSRSGNYNEQFF.

V and J are TRBV12-3 or TRBV12-4 and TRBJ2-5; 13 positions match TRBD2. The ends lost 5 bases at V and 5 bases at J; junction bases unmatched: 8. This CDR3 is built from 16 residues. CDR3 DNA sequence: TGTGCCAGCAGTATCACTAGCGGGAGGGCCTGGGAGACCCAGTACTTC. Translation gives CASSITSGRAWETQYF.

CDR3: CASSQADRDADTQYF. In DNA form, the CDR3 reads TGCGCCAGCAGCCAAGCGGACAGGGACGCAGATACGCAGTATTTT. This rearrangement joins TRBV4-3 to TRBJ2-3; 8 nucleotides agree with TRBD1. This CDR3 spans 15 amino acids. The germline V gene has CDR1 LGHNA and CDR2 YSLEER. Trimming cost V 1 base and J 4 bases; bases outside gene matches: 4.

In this sample, this clonotype turned up many times. V usage is TRBV19 and J usage is TRBJ2-4; D is tentatively TRBD1 or TRBD2 (5 bases each). The CDR3 sequence is 14 residues long. Deletions cut 6 bases from V and 4 bases from J, with 13 bases between. The germline gives CDR1 LNHDA, CDR2 SQIVND (reference sequence). Here the CDR3 reads CASRPRDPKNIQYF. The CDR3 DNA follows: TGTGCCAGTAGACCCCGGGACCCAAAAAACATTCAGTACTTC.

This clonotype has at least ten counts. This chain links TRBV20-1 with TRBJ2-7; weak D call: TRBD2 (6 bases). Deletions cut 5 bases from V and 7 bases from J, with 18 bases between. Germline values: CDR1 DFQATT, CDR2 SNEGSKA (reference sequence). This CDR3 spans 13 amino acids. CDR3 nucleotide sequence: TGCAGTGCTCCGACTAGACCCTTTTCGGAGCAGTACTTC. This encodes CSAPTRPFSEQYF.

V usage is TRBV12-3 or TRBV12-4 and J usage is TRBJ1-5; TRBD1 is a possible D gene (6 bases). The CDR3 totals 19 residues. V gave up 7 bases and J gave up 2 bases, with 27 bases separating them. This CDR3 is CASTRSVFVRGRGNQPQHF. The CDR3 DNA sequence: TGTGCCAGCACCAGGTCCGTATTTGTCAGGGGTCGTGGCAATCAGCCCCAGCATTTT.

Ten or more counts support this clonotype. This chain links TRBV2 with TRBJ1-1, with TRBD1 matching 7 bases. CDR3 length equals 13 residues. Trimming took 6 bases from V and 4 from J; bases not matched to a gene: 5. Per the germline V gene, CDR1 is SNHLY and CDR2 is FYNNEI. The CDR3 nucleotides are TGTGCCAGCAGGGAGACAGGGTCCACTGAAGCTTTCTTT. It codes for CASRETGSTEAFF.

Only one count was recorded for this clonotype. The chain couples TRBV24-1 to TRBJ2-3; TRBD1 aligns across 9 bases. The CDR3 has 15 residues. Trimming took 3 bases from V and 2 from J; bases not matched to a gene: 2. Germline loops: CDR1 KGHDR, CDR2 SFDVKD. As DNA, the CDR3 is TGTGCCACCAGTGATGGGGACAGGGTCACAGATACGCAGTATTTT. It is translated as CATSDGDRVTDTQYF.

Ten or more counts support this clonotype. V usage is TRBV29-1 and J usage is TRBJ2-1, with 9 bases identical to TRBD2. The CDR3 runs 12 residues. With V trimmed by 3 bases and J by 7 bases, 1 base remained unmatched. Germline CDR1 and CDR2: SQVTM and ANQGSEA. For the CDR3, the DNA is TGCAGCGTTGAGAGCGGGAGGAATGAGCAGTTCTTC. Its translation: CSVESGRNEQFF.

The genes are TRBV29-1 and TRBJ1-6; D possibly corresponds to TRBD1 (6 bases). Germline V lookup: CDR1 SQVTM, CDR2 ANQGSEA. The CDR3 runs 15 residues. The V gene lost 6 bases and the J gene lost 2 bases, with 14 bases spanning the gap. CDR3 amino acids: CSVPNRVTYNSPLHF. The CDR3 coding sequence is TGCAGCGTGCCGAACAGGGTTACCTATAATTCACCCCTCCACTTT.

This clonotype has ten or more counts. The rearrangement uses TRBV11-2 and TRBJ2-3; D is undetermined. Germline loops: CDR1 SGHAT, CDR2 FQNNGV. The CDR3 covers 14 residues. Trimming removed 3 bases at V and 8 bases at J, with 15 bases between. The CDR3 coding sequence is TGTGCCAGCAGCTTCAACAGCCGCACGAGTACGCAGTATTTT. Protein: CASSFNSRTSTQYF.

This clonotype was seen ten or more times. This rearrangement joins TRBV29-1 to TRBJ1-2; unclear D gene. This CDR3 region has 12 residues. Germline-derived CDR1 and CDR2 are SQVTM and ANQGSEA. Deletions cut 4 bases from V and 1 base from J, with 7 bases between. CDR3 coding DNA: TGCAGCGTTGGTGGCAGTAACTATGGCTACACCTTC. Its protein product is CSVGGSNYGYTF.